This TCR beta chain was sequenced in a study of T cells in Graves' hyperthyroidism and ophthalmopathy. Germline CDR1 and CDR2: ENHRY and SYGVKD. Trimming cost V 4 bases and J 4 bases; bases outside gene matches: 5. CDR3 length: 14 residues. The CDR3 regions of TCR beta were amplified from RNA transcripts. The primer set for the first-round RT-PCR of the TCR CDR3 was HTBI. TCRdb used MiXCR to reprocess the multiplex PCR reads, holding one entry per CDR3 protein. The repertoire has 750,000 to 950,000 distinct CDR3 sequences, roughly 37% of them found once; the top ten carry 8.9%. The chain links TRBV10-3 to TRBJ2-5; 8 bases fit TRBD2. The TCR originated in a man younger than 30 with Graves' hyperthyroidism. Material for sequencing was blood. The CDR3 DNA sequence: TGTGCCATCAGTGCCGGGGGGGCCACAGAGACCCAGTACTTC. It translates to CAISAGGATETQYF.